What follows are 32 T cell receptor beta chains derived from one specimen sequenced in a study of blood T cell repertoires in COVID-19. The repertoire was sequenced with immunoSEQ multiplex PCR; TCRdb's copy has only in-frame clones and lacks some. The data contain about 200,000 clones, about 77% of them singletons. The specimen sequenced was peripheral blood. These receptors came from a woman of 80 years or more with active or convalescent COVID-19.

This chain uses TRBV7-8 with TRBJ2-7; tentative D call: TRBD1 (6 bases). Trimming pared 5 bases from V and 5 bases from J, leaving 19 bases between. The CDR3 is 15 amino acids. Germline V gives CDR1 SGHVS, CDR2 FQNEAQ. In DNA form, the CDR3 reads TGTGCCAGCAGCATTCGCCGGGACAAAAAGCACGAGCAGTACTTC. Translation gives CASSIRRDKKHEQYF. The full variable domain, with the rest looked up from reference TRBV7-8 and TRBJ2-7, is GAGVSQSPRYKVAKRGQDVALRCDPISGHVSLFWYQQALGQGPEFLTYFQNEAQLDKSGLPSDRFFAERPEGSVSTLKIQRTQQEDSAVYLCASSIRRDKKHEQYFGPGTRLTVT.

The chain joins TRBV7-9 to TRBJ1-5; D remains unclear. CDR3 length: 15 amino acids. V lost 1 base and J 7 bases, leaving 14 bases between the germline ends. Germline V gene lookup returns CDR1 SEHNR and CDR2 FQNEAQ (reference sequence). This CDR3 reads CASSLDASGSQPQHF. DNA of the CDR3: TGTGCCAGCAGCTTAGATGCGAGTGGTTCCCAGCCCCAGCATTTT.

There are a few counts of this clone. The CDR3 is CASSLGGGSAYNSPLHF. As DNA, the CDR3 is TGTGCCAGCAGCTTAGGGGGGGGTTCGGCCTATAATTCACCCCTCCACTTT. J is TRBJ1-6 and V is TRBV3-1 (or the pseudogene TRBV3-2); TRBD1 might be the D (6 bases). Germline lookup yields CDR1 LGHDT and CDR2 YNNKEL (reference sequence). V was cut by 5 bases and J by 2 bases, with 16 bases left in between. The CDR3 spans 17 residues.

The chain links TRBV7-8 to TRBJ1-5, with a weak D call TRBD1 (5 bases). Trimming took 3 bases from V and 3 from J, leaving 15 bases between them. The CDR3 loop spans 16 amino acids. CDR1 is SGHVS and CDR2 is FQNEAQ in the germline V gene. CDR3 residues: CASSFYTGGDNQPQHF. In nucleotides, the CDR3 is TGTGCCAGCAGCTTCTACACAGGAGGGGACAATCAGCCCCAGCATTTT.

V gene TRBV30 combines with J gene TRBJ1-2; 7 bases map to TRBD1. The J segment lost 8 bases and the V segment lost 4 bases, leaving 13 bases of the junction unmatched. Germline V gene data show CDR1 as GTSNPN and CDR2 as SVGIG (reference sequence). The CDR3 length is 14 residues. In nucleotides, the CDR3 is TGTGCCTGGACTCCACAGGGGCCCAGGGGGGGCTACACCTTC. It yields the protein CAWTPQGPRGGYTF.

V usage is TRBV28 and J usage is TRBJ1-2, with D possibly matching TRBD1 (5 bases). The germline gives CDR1 MDHEN, CDR2 SYDVKM. Trimming left V 5 bases short and J 5 bases short, with 9 bases between. This CDR3 contains 12 residues. CDR3 sequence reads: CASSHSGYGYTF. DNA of the CDR3: TGTGCCAGCAGTCACTCAGGGTATGGCTACACCTTC.

The chain combines TRBV2 with TRBJ1-5, with D possibly TRBD1 on 6 matching bases. Deletions cut 6 bases from V and 2 bases from J, with 14 bases between. Germline V gene sequence: CDR1 SNHLY, CDR2 FYNNEI. The CDR3 runs to 15 residues. CDR3 residues: CASRPRGFGNQPQHF. DNA for the CDR3: TGTGCCAGCAGACCCAGGGGTTTCGGCAATCAGCCCCAGCATTTT.

In nucleotides, the CDR3 is TGTGCCAGCTCACCACTAGTGTCCGAGAACACTGAAGCTTTCTTT. Its protein product is CASSPLVSENTEAFF. This rearrangement joins TRBV18 to TRBJ1-1; D call uncertain. The germline gives CDR1 KGHSH, CDR2 LQKENI. The V end was cut by 1 base, the J end by 1 base, with 10 bases between. This CDR3 has 15 amino acids. The whole variable domain, filled in from reference TRBV18 and TRBJ1-1, reads NAGVMQNPRHLVRRRGQEARLRCSPMKGHSHVYWYRQLPEEGLKFMVYLQKENIIDESGMPKERFSAEFPKEGPSILRIQQVVRGDSAAYFCASSPLVSENTEAFFGQGTRLTVV.

V gene TRBV7-9 combines with J gene TRBJ2-5; 8 bases map to TRBD1. The trim removed 5 bases at V and 5 bases at J, leaving 7 bases unmatched. Germline assignment: CDR1 SEHNR and CDR2 FQNEAQ (reference sequence). The CDR3 is made up of 14 amino acids. This CDR3 is CASSRGQGGETQYF. CDR3 nucleotides: TGTGCCAGCAGCCGCGGACAGGGTGGGGAGACCCAGTACTTC. Together with reference TRBV7-9 and TRBJ2-5, the CDR3 gives the full variable domain: DTGVSQNPRHKITKRGQNVTFRCDPISEHNRLYWYRQTLGQGPEFLTYFQNEAQLEKSRLLSDRFSAERPKGSFSTLEIQRTEQGDSAMYLCASSRGQGGETQYFGPGTRLLVL.

This sequence joins TRBV19 and TRBJ1-2; maybe TRBD1 (5 bases). Germline V gene lookup returns CDR1 LNHDA and CDR2 SQIVND (reference sequence). This CDR3 contains 16 residues. Between the trimmed V and J ends, which lost 8 bases and 2 bases, there was a span of 21 bases. CDR3 in DNA: TGTGCCAGTCTGGCGCAGGGCCTCACCACAAACTATGGCTACACCTTC. This codes for CASLAQGLTTNYGYTF.

The chain employs TRBV5-4 and TRBJ2-3; the D gene is possibly TRBD1 (6 bases). This CDR3 spans 13 amino acids. CDR1 is SGHNT, CDR2 YYREEE, per germline (reference sequence). V lost 0 bases, J lost 5 bases, and 7 bases lay in between. The CDR3 here is CASSLEGGDTQYF. CDR3 nucleotides: TGTGCCAGCAGCTTGGAAGGGGGAGATACGCAGTATTTT.

This chain links TRBV27 with TRBJ1-2; D perhaps matches TRBD1 (5 bases). CDR1 MNHEY and CDR2 SMNVEV come from the germline V gene (reference sequence). Trimming removed 3 bases from V and 5 bases from J, with 7 bases in between. The CDR3 sequence is 12 residues long. The CDR3: CASSLEGYGYTF. The DNA for the CDR3 is TGTGCCAGCAGTTTGGAGGGGTATGGCTACACCTTC.

This clone appeared a single time. The genes are TRBV27 and TRBJ2-7; TRBD1 aligns across 9 bases. The CDR3 runs to 15 residues. V shed 6 bases, J shed 0 bases, and the junction held 6 bases outside the gene matches. Germline V gives CDR1 MNHEY, CDR2 SMNVEV (reference sequence). Here the CDR3 reads CASSYKTGGSYEQYF. CDR3 nucleotide sequence: TGTGCCAGCAGCTACAAGACAGGGGGCTCCTACGAGCAGTACTTC.

This rearrangement joins TRBV6-5 to TRBJ2-5; possibly TRBD1 for D (6 bases). The CDR3 covers 12 residues. Germline V gene data show CDR1 as MNHEY and CDR2 as SVGAGI. V lost 7 bases to trimming and J lost 4 bases, with 10 bases between them. CDR3 residues: CASIGTTETQYF. In DNA form, the CDR3 reads TGTGCCAGCATAGGGACAACAGAGACCCAGTACTTC.

The chain links TRBV2 to TRBJ1-1; the match to TRBD1 covers 8 bases. CDR3 size: 13 residues. With 1 base clipped from V and 11 bases from J, the junction kept 6 bases outside the gene matches. In germline, CDR1 is SNHLY, CDR2 FYNNEI. The CDR3 spells CASSEEPGGLAFF. DNA of the CDR3: TGTGCCAGCAGTGAAGAGCCAGGGGGCCTCGCTTTCTTT.

This rearrangement joins TRBV2 to TRBJ2-5; 9 positions agree with TRBD2. The germline CDR1 and CDR2 sequences are SNHLY and FYNNEI. After removal of 4 bases from V and 4 bases from J, the junction contained 7 bases not matched to a gene. CDR3 size: 15 residues. The CDR3 loop is CASSVGAGGPETQYF. CDR3 DNA: TGTGCCAGCAGTGTCGGAGCGGGGGGCCCAGAGACCCAGTACTTC.

This rearrangement joins TRBV9 to TRBJ2-7; 7 bases are shared with TRBD1. With 2 bases clipped from V and 7 bases from J, the junction kept 9 bases outside the gene matches. The CDR3 covers 14 residues. Germline V gives CDR1 SGDLS, CDR2 YYNGEE. The CDR3 reads CASSVPGQTEEQYF. The CDR3 nucleotides read TGTGCCAGCAGCGTCCCGGGACAGACTGAGGAGCAGTACTTC.

The gene calls are TRBV20-1 and TRBJ2-5, with D perhaps matching TRBD1 (5 bases). Trimming pared 5 bases from V and 11 bases from J, leaving 15 bases between. Germline V gives CDR1 DFQATT, CDR2 SNEGSKA (reference sequence). The CDR3 totals 11 residues. This chain's CDR3 is CSAGRTPHQYF. The DNA for the CDR3 is TGCAGTGCTGGTCGGACACCCCATCAGTACTTC.

DNA for the CDR3: TGCGCCAGCAGCCCGTTGGACTCAACGACGGACGAGCAGTACTTC. It is translated as CASSPLDSTTDEQYF. The chain recombines TRBV5-1 with TRBJ2-7, with a tentative D call TRBD2 (5 bases). Between the trimmed V and J ends, which lost 4 bases and 5 bases, there was a span of 19 bases. CDR3 size: 15 residues. CDR1 and CDR2 from the germline V gene are SGHRS and YFSETQ.

This chain connects TRBV27 to TRBJ2-4; a possible D gene is TRBD2 (5 bases). From germline, CDR1 is MNHEY and CDR2 SMNVEV (reference sequence). The CDR3 extends over 13 amino acids. The germline V and J ends were trimmed by 10 bases and 10 bases, with 20 bases remaining between them. DNA for the CDR3: TGTGCCACCGGCGACGGGTCAACGGGGATTCAGTACTTC. Amino acids: CATGDGSTGIQYF.

J is TRBJ2-3 and V is TRBV7-9; possibly TRBD1 for D (5 bases). From germline, CDR1 is SEHNR and CDR2 FQNEAQ (reference sequence). The CDR3 sequence is 16 residues long. V gave up 5 bases and J gave up 5 bases, with 20 bases separating them. The CDR3 region has the DNA TGTGCCAGCAGCGCCCCGTCAGGTGGGGCGAAAGATACGCAGTATTTT. Residues: CASSAPSGGAKDTQYF.

In this sample, this clone turned up a few times. This chain joins TRBV6-6 and TRBJ1-2; D ambiguous. Trimming took off 0 bases at V and 2 bases at J, with 10 bases between the two ends. The CDR3 extends over 15 amino acids. The germline V gene encodes CDR1 MNHNY and CDR2 SVGAGI (reference sequence). This CDR3 is CASSYSEEINYGYTF. The CDR3 DNA sequence: TGTGCCAGCAGTTACTCGGAGGAGATCAACTATGGCTACACCTTC.

The chain recombines TRBV7-9 with TRBJ2-3, with 7 bases fitting TRBD2. V was clipped by 5 bases and J by 1 base; unmatched bases: 6. The germline CDR1 and CDR2 sequences are SEHNR and FQNEAQ (reference sequence). This CDR3 comprises 15 residues. CDR3 nucleotides: TGTGCCAGCAGCCTCACGGGGGGAGGCACAGATACGCAGTATTTT. It yields the protein CASSLTGGGTDTQYF.

V gene TRBV2 combines with J gene TRBJ1-5; a possible D gene is TRBD1 (5 bases). Germline loops: CDR1 SNHLY, CDR2 FYNNEI. The ends were cut back, 1 base at V and 2 bases at J, with 9 bases in the middle. The CDR3 spans 15 residues. Written as DNA, the CDR3 is TGTGCCAGCAGTGAAGAGGGGATCGGCAATCAGCCCCAGCATTTT. Amino acids: CASSEEGIGNQPQHF.

The V gene is TRBV27, the J gene TRBJ2-5; 7 positions agree with TRBD2. The CDR3 sequence is 15 residues long. V lost 6 bases and J lost 3; bases outside the gene matches: 10. Germline CDR1 MNHEY, CDR2 SMNVEV (reference sequence). The CDR3 is CASRARPSGEETQYF. The CDR3 region has the DNA TGTGCCAGCAGAGCCCGGCCTAGCGGAGAAGAGACCCAGTACTTC.

The chain carries TRBV19 and TRBJ2-2, with 15 nucleotides matching TRBD2. J lost 7 bases, V lost 7 bases, and 16 bases had no gene match. The CDR3 has 19 amino acids. Germline CDR1 and CDR2: LNHDA and SQIVND (reference sequence). The CDR3 sequence is CASMAFFGTSGGRNGELFF. For the CDR3, the DNA is TGTGCCAGTATGGCGTTTTTTGGGACTAGCGGGGGGCGAAACGGGGAGCTGTTTTTT.

The chain links TRBV28 to TRBJ2-7, with 11 positions matching TRBD2. V was clipped by 9 bases and J by 0 bases; unmatched bases: 4. CDR1 is MDHEN, CDR2 SYDVKM, per germline. The CDR3 consists of 14 residues. CDR3 region: CASSGTSGSYEQYF. The CDR3 DNA follows: TGTGCCAGTTCGGGGACTAGCGGCTCCTACGAGCAGTACTTC.

J is TRBJ1-2 and V is TRBV28; TRBD1 matches 10 bases. This CDR3 contains 15 residues. Per germline, CDR1 MDHEN and CDR2 SYDVKM. With V trimmed by 7 bases and J by 2 bases, 7 bases remained unmatched. This chain's CDR3 is CASNVGTGENYGYTF. The CDR3, as DNA: TGTGCCAGCAACGTAGGGACAGGGGAAAACTATGGCTACACCTTC.

The V and J genes are TRBV7-2 and TRBJ2-1; 12 bases are a match to TRBD2. Germline lookup yields CDR1 SGHTA and CDR2 FQGNSA. V lost 3 bases, J lost 6 bases, and 3 bases stayed unmatched. The CDR3 covers 15 residues. CDR3 residues: CASSLGTSGFNEQFF. CDR3 sequence (DNA): TGTGCCAGCAGCTTGGGGACTAGCGGGTTCAATGAGCAGTTCTTC.

The rearrangement joins TRBV29-1 to TRBJ1-1, with 7 bases identical to TRBD1. Germline values: CDR1 SQVTM, CDR2 ANQGSEA. V was pared by 6 bases and J by 1 base, with 5 bases of the junction left unmatched. The CDR3 spans 13 residues. The CDR3 reads CSVQGQQNTEAFF. CDR3 DNA: TGCAGCGTCCAGGGACAGCAGAACACTGAAGCTTTCTTT.

This rearrangement joins TRBV2 to TRBJ2-7, with TRBD1 matching over 7 bases. CDR3 length: 15 amino acids. V shed 7 bases and J 0 bases; nucleotides not matched to a gene: 9. In germline, CDR1 is SNHLY, CDR2 FYNNEI. The CDR3 bases are TGTGCCAGCACCAATGACAGGGACCCCTCCTACGAGCAGTACTTC. Its protein product is CASTNDRDPSYEQYF.

This clone was counted a single time. V usage is TRBV19 and J usage is TRBJ1-5; TRBD1 agrees at 7 bases. V shed 5 bases and J 6 bases; nucleotides not matched to a gene: 4. The germline CDR1 and CDR2 sequences are LNHDA and SQIVND (reference sequence). The CDR3 consists of 13 residues. CDR3 in amino acids: CASSFQGVQPQHF. CDR3 coding DNA: TGTGCCAGTAGTTTCCAGGGGGTTCAGCCCCAGCATTTT.